This T cell receptor beta chain was sequenced for a study of OX40 agonist ivuxolimab in advanced cancers. In the study overall: The costimulatory receptor OX40 (CD134) was targeted by ivuxolimab, a fully human IgG2 agonistic monoclonal antibody. Of the 50 to 55 patients in dose escalation, about 20 had hepatocellular carcinoma, about 15 had melanoma, 9 had renal cell carcinoma and 9 had head and neck cancer. In the dose-escalation cohort, 70% to 90% of patients were male, and the mean age was around 60 years with a range of about 20 to 80. Intravenous ivuxolimab was administered to patients every 2 weeks at six dose levels: 0.01, 0.1, 0.3, 1.5, 3 and 10 mg/kg. The purpose of peripheral TCRbeta sequencing was to test whether ivuxolimab changed TCR sequence diversity and led to clonal T-cell expansion. Prior anti-PD-1, anti-PD-L1 or anti-CTLA-4 therapy was permitted, and checkpoint inhibitors had been received by around 40% of dose-escalation patients. Three dose-escalation patients achieved partial responses, one with hepatocellular carcinoma and two with cutaneous melanoma. The monotherapy dose-escalation portion (N of about 50 patients) of the phase I ivuxolimab trial is reported in the paper.

Patients with autoimmune disease history or receiving systemic immunosuppression were excluded from the trial. Peripheral blood for TCR sequencing was collected from all dose cohorts at baseline, on cycle 4 day 1, and on cycle 7 day 1. Samples came from an open-label, multicenter, first-in-human phase I dose-escalation trial of ivuxolimab. The trial enrolled adults with locally advanced or metastatic head and neck squamous cell, hepatocellular, melanoma or renal cell carcinoma. Before TCR sequencing, CD4+ T cells and CD8+ T cells from peripheral blood were sorted into separate populations. On the study overall, not on this receptor specifically: In the 0.1-3.0 mg/kg groups, partial responders had among the lowest normalized peripheral clonal expansion, particularly in CD8+ T cells. Low levels of normalized T-cell clonal expansion were also seen in some nonresponding patients. After ivuxolimab, CD8+ T cells had more expanded clones than CD4+ T cells on average. At doses of 0.1 to 3.0 mg/kg, clonal expansion of both CD4+ and CD8+ blood T cells was observed from baseline to week 6. The antigen specificity of the peripheral T cells that underwent clonal expansion was not determined.

V sheds 0 bases and J sheds 5 bases, leaving 11 bases between their ends. From the cysteine through the phenylalanine, the CDR3 covers 14 amino acids. Only CDR3 DNA is held: 42 bases, read in frame from base 1. The germline V gene supplies CDR1 SGDLS and CDR2 YYNGEE. For sequencing of the TCRbeta CDR3 region, genomic DNA was extracted from the sorted cells. The immunoSEQ Assay was used for sequencing of TCRbeta CDR3 regions. The clones in this table, taken by TCRdb from immuneACCESS, are in-frame only. Not every clone is retained; where verified, under half of the shortfall comes from an unresolved V gene, and the cause of the rest is unknown. The sample has 50,000 to 75,000 clones on record, less than 90% of them singletons. Roughly 0.6% of the sample is in the top ten clones. Details on this clone: Its antigen is currently not known. No base quality information exists; no much larger clone differs at one position.

The chain links TRBV9 with TRBJ1-1; TRBD1 is a possible D gene, resting on 6 matching bases. This TCR came from an adult with an advanced solid tumor such as melanoma, head and neck, liver or kidney cancer. This specimen was CD4+ or CD8+ T cells sorted from blood, taken in a trial of the OX40 agonist ivuxolimab. The bases are TGTGCCAGCAGCGTAGAGACAGGTCAAACTGAAGCTTTCTTT. Translated, it gives CASSVETGQTEAFF.